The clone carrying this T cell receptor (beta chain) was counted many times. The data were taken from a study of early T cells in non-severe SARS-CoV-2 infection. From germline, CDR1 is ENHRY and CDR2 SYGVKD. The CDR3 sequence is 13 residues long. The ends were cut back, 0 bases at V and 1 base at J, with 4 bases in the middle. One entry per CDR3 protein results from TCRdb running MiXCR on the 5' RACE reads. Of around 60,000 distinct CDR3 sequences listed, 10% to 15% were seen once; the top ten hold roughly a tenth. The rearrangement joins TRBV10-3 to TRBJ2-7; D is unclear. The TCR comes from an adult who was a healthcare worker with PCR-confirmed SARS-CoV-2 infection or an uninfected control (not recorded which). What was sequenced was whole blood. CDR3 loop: CAISESLSYEQYF. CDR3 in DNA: TGTGCCATCAGTGAGTCGCTTTCCTACGAGCAGTACTTC.